This T cell receptor (beta chain) was profiled in a study of blood T cell repertoires in COVID-19. About the research overall: The samples span acute and convalescent COVID-19 from the United States, Italy and Spain. Sample material is recorded as cDNA or gDNA derived from T cells, B-cell-depleted T cells, or PBMCs.

Methods used by the authors: For nucleated cells, counts were estimated from reference gene primer amplification. Profiled with immunoSEQ multiplex PCR; TCRdb holds only in-frame clones, not every one. D and trimming were read from the DNA, whereas the V and J calls and clone size are those reported in that table. The sample contains about 130,000 clones, approximately 88% of which appear only once. The CDR3 is 16 amino acids. With 3 bases removed from V and 2 bases from J, the gap between germline ends came to 16 bases. Looked up from germline, CDR1 is SGHAT and CDR2 is FQNNGV. The gene calls are TRBV11-2 and TRBJ2-5, with a weak D call TRBD2 (6 bases). This clonotype originated in a man in his fifties with acute or convalescent COVID-19. The sequencing sample was made of peripheral blood. The CDR3 nucleotides read TGTGCCAGCAGCTTTGGCGGGAACGCCGGGCAAGAGACCCAGTACTTC. Amino acid sequence: CASSFGGNAGQETQYF.